Below, 22 T cell receptor beta chains from the same sample are listed, as sequenced in a study of cytomegalovirus exposure and HLA in healthy donors. 60 Vbeta and 13 Jbeta primers were used in PCR. TCRdb keeps only in-frame clones here, not all; method: immunoSEQ multiplex PCR. The sample holds about 200,000 clones, about four fifths seen once. Sequenced material: PBMCs. The receptors here all came from a man aged 40-55 years in good health and CMV-seropositive.

The genes are TRBV25-1 and TRBJ1-1; D may be TRBD1 (5 bases). Per the germline V gene, CDR1 is MGHDK and CDR2 is SYGVNS. Trimming shortened V by 1 base and J by 7 bases, and 22 bases separated the two germline ends. The CDR3 runs to 17 residues. DNA for the CDR3: TGTGCCAGCAGTGAATCTTTTCGGGGGAGGGGAGAGGGTGAAGCTTTCTTT. This translates into CASSESFRGRGEGEAFF.

This clone was counted between two and nine times. CDR3 in amino acids: CASSVVPSGRTSTDTQYF. CDR3 DNA sequence: TGTGCCAGCAGCGTAGTCCCTAGCGGGAGGACTAGCACAGATACGCAGTATTTT. The chain couples TRBV9 to TRBJ2-3; 11 nucleotides align to TRBD2. The CDR3 length is 18 residues. J lost 0 bases, V lost 0 bases, and 6 bases had no gene match. CDR1 and CDR2 from the germline V gene are SGDLS and YYNGEE.

This clone was seen a single time. The chain carries TRBV27 and TRBJ2-6; TRBD1 matches 9 bases. This CDR3 has 16 residues. Trimming cost V 5 bases and J 1 base; bases outside gene matches: 3. In germline, CDR1 is MNHEY, CDR2 SMNVEV (reference sequence). The chain's CDR3 is CASSMGTGSGANVLTF. The DNA of the CDR3 is TGTGCCAGCAGTATGGGGACAGGGTCTGGGGCCAACGTCCTGACTTTC.

The chain joins TRBV28 to TRBJ1-4; D perhaps matches TRBD1 (5 bases). The CDR3 is made up of 14 amino acids. The germline gives CDR1 MDHEN, CDR2 SYDVKM. V was shortened by 7 bases and J by 2 bases, with 11 bases between the two germline ends. The CDR3 loop reads CASTSGGTNEKLFF. In DNA form, the CDR3 reads TGTGCCAGCACGTCTGGGGGGACTAATGAAAAACTGTTTTTT.

The chain couples TRBV7-2 to TRBJ2-3, with TRBD1 as a possible D gene (5 bases). Germline values: CDR1 SGHTA, CDR2 FQGNSA. The CDR3 spans 16 residues. V was shortened by 1 base and J by 0 bases, with 11 bases between the two germline ends. CDR3 loop: CASSLVLWGSTDTQYF. CDR3 sequence (DNA): TGTGCCAGCAGCTTAGTACTGTGGGGCAGCACAGATACGCAGTATTTT.

The table lists this clone with a few counts. J is TRBJ2-2 and V is TRBV7-9, with 7 bases aligning to TRBD1. Germline loops: CDR1 SEHNR, CDR2 FQNEAQ (reference sequence). The junction had 1 base not matched to a gene; V was cut back by 2 bases and J by 1 base. The CDR3 runs 15 residues. The CDR3 coding sequence is TGTGCCAGCAGCTTACGGGACAGGAACACCGGGGAGCTGTTTTTT. Residues: CASSLRDRNTGELFF.

J is TRBJ2-5 and V is TRBV21-1; the table gives TRBD2 as D, unverified against the DNA. TRBV21-1 is a pseudogene. CDR3 length: 14 residues. The DNA of the CDR3 is TGTGCCAGCAGCAATAGGGGACTAGCGGGGACCCAGTACTTC. Protein product: CASSNRGLAGTQYF.

The chain uses TRBV6-5 and TRBJ2-1, with 9 bases aligning to TRBD2. Germline V gene lookup returns CDR1 MNHEY and CDR2 SVGAGI. J lost 4 bases, V lost 2 bases, and 3 bases had no gene match. The CDR3 contains 15 residues. The CDR3 DNA reads as TGTGCCAGCAGTTACCAGCGGGAGGCTTACAATGAGCAGTTCTTC. Protein sequence: CASSYQREAYNEQFF.

This clone has just a few counts. The J gene is TRBJ1-1, the V gene TRBV5-4; no definite D call. CDR1 SGHNT and CDR2 YYREEE come from the germline V gene (reference sequence). Trimming took off 1 base at V and 1 base at J, with 5 bases between the two ends. The CDR3 covers 13 residues. CDR3 nucleotides: TGTGCCAGCAGCTTGACACCGAACACTGAAGCTTTCTTT. It yields the protein CASSLTPNTEAFF.

The chain employs TRBV2 and TRBJ2-1; 8 bases align to TRBD1. Germline V lookup: CDR1 SNHLY, CDR2 FYNNEI. J was trimmed by 5 bases and V by 6 bases; bases with no gene match: 6. CDR3 size: 14 residues. CDR3: CASRSQGANNEQFF. Written as DNA, the CDR3 is TGTGCCAGCAGGAGCCAGGGGGCTAACAATGAGCAGTTCTTC.

This clone was recorded once. The same CDR3 arises from other DNA sequences in this sample as well. The gene calls are TRBV9 and TRBJ2-3, with 8 bases that match TRBD2. This CDR3 is 15 amino acids long. Losses at the gene ends were 2 bases for V and 1 base for J; bases not matched to a gene: 3. CDR1 is SGDLS, CDR2 YYNGEE, per germline. The CDR3 reads CASSVGLAGTDTQYF. The CDR3 DNA follows: TGTGCCAGCAGCGTCGGACTAGCCGGCACAGATACGCAGTATTTT.

This clone was observed a few times. The rearrangement uses TRBV7-6 and TRBJ2-7; D unclear. The germline V gene has CDR1 SGHVS and CDR2 FNYEAQ. Trimming took off 5 bases at V and 7 bases at J, with 15 bases between the two ends. The CDR3 totals 13 residues. The CDR3 spells CASSPVALREQYF. CDR3 DNA: TGTGCCAGCAGCCCAGTAGCCTTGCGGGAGCAGTACTTC.

The V gene is TRBV9, the J gene TRBJ2-1; 7 bases line up with TRBD1. The CDR3 has 12 residues. Looked up from germline, CDR1 is SGDLS and CDR2 is YYNGEE. Trimming removed 9 bases from V and 7 bases from J; junction bases left unmatched: 7. The CDR3 DNA reads as TGTGCCACCGGGACAGAGGCTAATGAGCAGTTCTTC. Its protein is CATGTEANEQFF.

This clone showed up just once. The genes are TRBV5-4 and TRBJ1-1; 9 bases agree with TRBD1. From germline, CDR1 is SGHNT and CDR2 YYREEE (reference sequence). There are 17 residues in the CDR3. The trim removed 4 bases at V and 1 base at J, leaving 11 bases unmatched. The CDR3 sequence: CASSGAQGAPKNTEAFF. CDR3 nucleotides: TGTGCCAGCAGCGGGGCACAGGGGGCCCCGAAGAACACTGAAGCTTTCTTT. Complete variable domain (other parts from reference TRBV5-4 and TRBJ1-1): ETGVTQSPTHLIKTRGQQVTLRCSSQSGHNTVSWYQQALGQGPQFIFQYYREEENGRGNFPPRFSGLQFPNYSSELNVNALELDDSALYLCASSGAQGAPKNTEAFFGQGTRLTVV.

This clone was seen more than once but under ten times. The chain joins TRBV7-9 to TRBJ2-3; 8 nucleotides agree with TRBD2. The CDR3 is 15 amino acids. V shed 5 bases, J shed 1 base, and the junction held 5 bases outside the gene matches. The germline V gene encodes CDR1 SEHNR and CDR2 FQNEAQ (reference sequence). The CDR3 DNA reads as TGTGCCAGCAGCCGAAGCGGGAGCCGCACAGATACGCAGTATTTT. Its protein product is CASSRSGSRTDTQYF.

V and J are TRBV14 and TRBJ2-7; TRBD2 matches 14 bases. V was pared by 4 bases and J by 7 bases, with 6 bases of the junction left unmatched. Germline CDR1 reads SGHDN; CDR2 reads FVKESK. The CDR3 covers 15 residues. In nucleotides, the CDR3 is TGTGCCAGCAGCCTCGGACTAGCGGGAGGAGGAGAGCAGTACTTC. Translated, it gives CASSLGLAGGGEQYF.

The V gene is TRBV7-8, the J gene TRBJ2-7; D possibly corresponds to TRBD1 (5 bases). Trimming took off 5 bases at V and 0 bases at J, with 14 bases between the two ends. The length of the CDR3 is 15 residues. From germline, CDR1 is SGHVS and CDR2 FQNEAQ. Written as DNA, the CDR3 is TGTGCCAGCAGCACCCCGGACACGAGCTCCTACGAGCAGTACTTC. This encodes CASSTPDTSSYEQYF.

The gene calls are TRBV29-1 and TRBJ1-1; maybe TRBD1 (5 bases). Trimming left V 6 bases short and J 11 bases short, with 13 bases between. CDR1 is SQVTM and CDR2 is ANQGSEA in the germline V gene. The CDR3 loop spans 10 amino acids. For the CDR3, the DNA is TGCAGCGTCGTCACAGGTTGGGCTTTCTTT. Protein sequence: CSVVTGWAFF.

This chain links TRBV11-2 with TRBJ2-3, with 9 bases lining up with TRBD2. The germline V gene has CDR1 SGHAT and CDR2 FQNNGV. Trimming cost V 5 bases and J 3 bases; bases outside gene matches: 3. The CDR3 has 14 residues. CDR3 sequence (DNA): TGTGCCAGCAGCGGTGGACTAGCGACAGATACGCAGTATTTT. Translated, it gives CASSGGLATDTQYF.

The chain couples TRBV27 to TRBJ1-2; no firm D call. Germline values: CDR1 MNHEY, CDR2 SMNVEV (reference sequence). V gave up 6 bases and J gave up 8 bases, with 16 bases separating them. CDR3 length: 13 amino acids. The CDR3 coding sequence is TGTGCCAGCAGCCCAACCGTAGCCCTAGGCTACACCTTC. Translation gives CASSPTVALGYTF.

The genes are TRBV6-6 and TRBJ1-5; 9 bases agree with TRBD1. J gave up 6 bases and V 6 bases, and 12 bases lay outside the gene matches. CDR3 length equals 16 residues. The germline CDR1 and CDR2 sequences are MNHNY and SVGAGI (reference sequence). The CDR3 sequence: CASRTLGTGSFQPQHF. CDR3 DNA: TGTGCCAGCAGAACCCTCGGGACAGGGTCGTTTCAGCCCCAGCATTTT.

To note about this clone: The same CDR3 can be traced to other DNA sequences in this sample. V gene TRBV5-1 combines with J gene TRBJ1-2; the match to TRBD1 covers 10 bases. This CDR3 is built from 15 residues. The germline CDR1 and CDR2 sequences are SGHRS and YFSETQ. V was pared by 4 bases and J by 2 bases, with 5 bases of the junction left unmatched. CDR3 amino acids: CASSSGQGGNYGYTF. The CDR3 DNA follows: TGCGCCAGCAGCAGTGGACAGGGGGGGAACTATGGCTACACCTTC.